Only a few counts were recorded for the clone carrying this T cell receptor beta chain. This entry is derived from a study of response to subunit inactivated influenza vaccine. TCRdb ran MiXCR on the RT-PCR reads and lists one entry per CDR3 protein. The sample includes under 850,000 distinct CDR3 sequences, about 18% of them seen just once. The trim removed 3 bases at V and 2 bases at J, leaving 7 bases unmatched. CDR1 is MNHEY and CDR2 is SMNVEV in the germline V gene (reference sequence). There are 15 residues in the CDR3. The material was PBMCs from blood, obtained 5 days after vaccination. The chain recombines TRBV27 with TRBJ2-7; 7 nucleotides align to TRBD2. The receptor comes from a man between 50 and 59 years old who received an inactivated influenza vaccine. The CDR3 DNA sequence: TGTGCCAGCAGTTTGGGCGGGAGCGGGCCCTACGAGCAGTACTTC. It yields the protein CASSLGGSGPYEQYF.